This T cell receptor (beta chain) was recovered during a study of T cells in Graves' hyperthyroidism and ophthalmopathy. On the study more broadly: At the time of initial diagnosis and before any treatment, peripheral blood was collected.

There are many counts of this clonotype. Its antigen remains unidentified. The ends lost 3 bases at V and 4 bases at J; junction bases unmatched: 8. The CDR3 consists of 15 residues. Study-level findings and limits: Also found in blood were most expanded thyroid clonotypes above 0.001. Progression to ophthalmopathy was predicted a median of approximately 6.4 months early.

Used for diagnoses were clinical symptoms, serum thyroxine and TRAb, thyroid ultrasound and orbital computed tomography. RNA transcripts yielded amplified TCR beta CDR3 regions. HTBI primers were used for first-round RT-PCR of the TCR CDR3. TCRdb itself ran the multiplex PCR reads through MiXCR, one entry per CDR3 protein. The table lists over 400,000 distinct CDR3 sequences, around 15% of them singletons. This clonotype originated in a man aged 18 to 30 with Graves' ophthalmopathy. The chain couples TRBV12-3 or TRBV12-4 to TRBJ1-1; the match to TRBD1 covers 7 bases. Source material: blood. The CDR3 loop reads CASSFQPQGGTEAFF. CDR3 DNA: TGTGCCAGCAGTTTCCAGCCCCAGGGGGGCACTGAAGCTTTCTTT.